This T cell receptor beta chain was recorded in a study of regulatory T cells in long-lasting Graves disease. A remark on this clonotype: The antigen is not known.

General study results and limits: TRBV28 was favored in persistent disease, as were TRBJ1-2 and TRBJ2-5.

Library construction for TCR beta used iRepertoire HTBI primers and Arm-PCR of CDR3 regions. One entry per CDR3 protein, called by TCRdb with MiXCR from the multiplex PCR reads. The top ten hold approximately 9% of the sample, which has approximately 540,000 distinct CDR3 sequences, around 12% seen once. Noted time point: newly diagnosed GD, antithyroid drugs for less than 3 months. RNA isolated from PBMCs was used to make the TCR library. Trimming shortened V by 0 bases and J by 9 bases, and 21 bases separated the two germline ends. The CDR3 length is 16 residues. The germline CDR1 and CDR2 sequences are SNHLY and FYNNEI. In addition, the sample was reused for a study of T cells in Graves' hyperthyroidism and ophthalmopathy. That report notes: During a first-round RT-PCR of the TCR CDR3, the HTBI primer set was used. In the analysis, a 13 V-J model separated ophthalmopathy from stable hyperthyroidism.

The sequences come from peripheral blood mononuclear cells (PBMCs), collected at new diagnosis, from a patient treated with antithyroid drugs. This clonotype was obtained from a woman in her twenties or thirties with Graves disease. J is TRBJ2-7 and V is TRBV2; D ambiguous. The CDR3, as DNA: TGTGCCAGCAGTGAAGCGGACCGACTCATCTCCTACTGGCAGTACTTC. Protein: CASSEADRLISYWQYF.